A selection of T cell receptor beta chains follows, all from one sample in a study of T cell responses to AZD1222 COVID-19 vaccine. Repertoires were generated with immunoSEQ multiplex PCR, while TCRdb's copy carries only in-frame clones and drops some. The sample shows 150,000 to 200,000 clones, roughly 92% of them seen only once. The source material was peripheral blood, sampled on day 0 of AZD1222 vaccination. Receptors originate from an adult in good health. CDR3s include the opening cysteine and the closing phenylalanine or tryptophan. The D gene is left open where the match is weak.

j_gene: TRBJ2-2
v_gene: TRBV12-3/TRBV12-4
d_gene: NA
CDR3aa: CASSLSGGQELFF

j_gene: TRBJ1-2
v_gene: TRBV7-2
d_gene: TRBD1
CDR3aa: CASNAGQGALQDYGYTF

j_gene: TRBJ2-7
v_gene: TRBV20-1
d_gene: TRBD1
CDR3aa: CSASPGGTGYFEQYF

j_gene: TRBJ2-1
v_gene: TRBV27
d_gene: TRBD2
CDR3aa: CASSLRLAAPYNEQFF

j_gene: TRBJ1-3
v_gene: TRBV7-9
d_gene: TRBD1
CDR3aa: CASSPDRVFAGNTIYF

j_gene: TRBJ1-1
v_gene: TRBV30
d_gene: NA
CDR3aa: CAWSGSGWTEAFF

j_gene: TRBJ2-2
v_gene: TRBV12-3/TRBV12-4
d_gene: NA
CDR3aa: CASSPNLTGELFF

j_gene: TRBJ2-5
v_gene: TRBV5-1
d_gene: TRBD1
CDR3aa: CASSEGQGDQYF

j_gene: TRBJ2-1
v_gene: TRBV4-2
d_gene: NA
CDR3aa: CASSQEGASSSYNEQFF

j_gene: TRBJ1-1
v_gene: TRBV7-9
d_gene: TRBD1
CDR3aa: CASSLGQGNTEAFF

j_gene: TRBJ1-5
v_gene: TRBV5-3
d_gene: NA
CDR3aa: CARSGRSNQPQHF

j_gene: TRBJ1-1
v_gene: TRBV12-3/TRBV12-4
d_gene: NA
CDR3aa: CASSLGTEAFF

j_gene: TRBJ1-5
v_gene: TRBV3-1/TRBV3-2
d_gene: NA
CDR3aa: CASSQGGGQPQHF

j_gene: TRBJ2-1
v_gene: TRBV29-1
d_gene: NA
CDR3aa: CSAHSGQNNEQFF

j_gene: TRBJ1-5
v_gene: TRBV19
d_gene: TRBD1
CDR3aa: CASSNQGADQPQHF

j_gene: TRBJ2-3
v_gene: TRBV5-6
d_gene: NA
CDR3aa: CASSGEGITDTQYF

j_gene: TRBJ1-1
v_gene: TRBV6-1
d_gene: NA
CDR3aa: CASSEKGNTEAFF

j_gene: TRBJ1-2
v_gene: TRBV5-4
d_gene: NA
CDR3aa: CASSLTGVLYGYTF

j_gene: TRBJ1-1
v_gene: TRBV12-3/TRBV12-4
d_gene: NA
CDR3aa: CAIALVVNTEAFF

j_gene: TRBJ2-7
v_gene: TRBV18
d_gene: NA
CDR3aa: CASSRDAYEQYF

j_gene: TRBJ1-2
v_gene: TRBV19
d_gene: TRBD1
CDR3aa: CASSKDRGDYGYTF

j_gene: TRBJ1-2
v_gene: TRBV30
d_gene: NA
CDR3aa: CAWDNRDYGYTF

j_gene: TRBJ1-1
v_gene: TRBV6-5
d_gene: TRBD1
CDR3aa: CASGYQGDTEAFF

j_gene: TRBJ1-1
v_gene: TRBV4-1
d_gene: TRBD1
CDR3aa: CASSLEGPQGRSEAFF

j_gene: TRBJ2-2
v_gene: TRBV4-1
d_gene: TRBD2
CDR3aa: CASSQELAGVGGELFF

j_gene: TRBJ2-5
v_gene: TRBV30
d_gene: NA
CDR3aa: CAWSVLKTQYF

j_gene: TRBJ1-3
v_gene: TRBV7-2
d_gene: NA
CDR3aa: CASSSTSGTLGNTIYF

j_gene: TRBJ1-4
v_gene: TRBV3-1/TRBV3-2
d_gene: TRBD1
CDR3aa: CASSQGLWDSSSTNEKLFF

j_gene: TRBJ1-1
v_gene: TRBV5-1
d_gene: NA
CDR3aa: CASSLEAGDTEAFF

j_gene: TRBJ2-2
v_gene: TRBV11-2
d_gene: TRBD1
CDR3aa: CASSLRTGTSNTGELFF

j_gene: TRBJ2-7
v_gene: TRBV7-2
d_gene: NA
CDR3aa: CASSLGGFPPEQYF